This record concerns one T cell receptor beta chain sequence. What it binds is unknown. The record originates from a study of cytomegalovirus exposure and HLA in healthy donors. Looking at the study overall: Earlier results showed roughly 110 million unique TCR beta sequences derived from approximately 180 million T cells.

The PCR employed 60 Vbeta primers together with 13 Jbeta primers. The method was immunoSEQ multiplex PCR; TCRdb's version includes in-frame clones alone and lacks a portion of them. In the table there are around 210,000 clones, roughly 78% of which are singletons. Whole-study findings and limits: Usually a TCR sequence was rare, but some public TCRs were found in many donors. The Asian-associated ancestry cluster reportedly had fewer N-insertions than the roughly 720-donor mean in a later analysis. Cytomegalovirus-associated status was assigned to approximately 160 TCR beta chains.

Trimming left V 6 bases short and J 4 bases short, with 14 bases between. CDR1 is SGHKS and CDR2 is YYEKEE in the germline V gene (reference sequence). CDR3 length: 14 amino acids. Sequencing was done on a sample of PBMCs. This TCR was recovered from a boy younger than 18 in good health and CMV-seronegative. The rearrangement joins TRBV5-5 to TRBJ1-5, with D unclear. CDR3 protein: CASKGSEGNQPQHF. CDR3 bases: TGTGCCAGCAAGGGATCCGAGGGAAATCAGCCCCAGCATTTT.